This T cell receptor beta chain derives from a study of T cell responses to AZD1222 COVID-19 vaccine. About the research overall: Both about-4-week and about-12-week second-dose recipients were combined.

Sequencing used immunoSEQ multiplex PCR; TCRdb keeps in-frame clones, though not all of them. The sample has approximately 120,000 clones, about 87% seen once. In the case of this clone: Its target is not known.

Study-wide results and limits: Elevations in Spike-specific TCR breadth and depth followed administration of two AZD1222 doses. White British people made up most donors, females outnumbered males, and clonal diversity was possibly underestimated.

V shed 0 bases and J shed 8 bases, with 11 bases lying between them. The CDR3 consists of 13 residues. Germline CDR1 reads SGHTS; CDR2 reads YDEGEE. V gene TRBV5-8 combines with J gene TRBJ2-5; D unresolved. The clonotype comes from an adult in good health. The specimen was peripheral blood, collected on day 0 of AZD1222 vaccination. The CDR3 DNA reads TGTGCCAGCAGCTTGGGCCCAAGCCGCACCCAGTACTTC. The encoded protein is CASSLGPSRTQYF.